Here is one T cell receptor (beta chain) with its context. The junction shows a germline mismatch at one end, possibly a read error. With a J-beta primer mix and a sample-barcoded 5' primer, a second PCR ran about 6 to 11 cycles. From the 5' RACE reads, TCRdb called clonotypes with MiXCR, one entry per CDR3 protein. This sample has roughly 2 million distinct CDR3 sequences, with roughly 50% found just once. This sample was taken from a study of blood T cells in healthy people across ages. The CDR3 covers 14 residues. The germline V gene encodes CDR1 SQVTM and CDR2 ANQGSEA. This clonotype was sampled from a woman between 35 and 50 years old in good health. V is TRBV29-1 and J is TRBJ2-1; D might be TRBD1 (6 bases). The source material was blood. CDR3 residues: CSARTETSCNEQFF. The CDR3 DNA is TGCAGCGCAAGGACAGAAACTTCCTGCAATGAGCAGTTCTTC.